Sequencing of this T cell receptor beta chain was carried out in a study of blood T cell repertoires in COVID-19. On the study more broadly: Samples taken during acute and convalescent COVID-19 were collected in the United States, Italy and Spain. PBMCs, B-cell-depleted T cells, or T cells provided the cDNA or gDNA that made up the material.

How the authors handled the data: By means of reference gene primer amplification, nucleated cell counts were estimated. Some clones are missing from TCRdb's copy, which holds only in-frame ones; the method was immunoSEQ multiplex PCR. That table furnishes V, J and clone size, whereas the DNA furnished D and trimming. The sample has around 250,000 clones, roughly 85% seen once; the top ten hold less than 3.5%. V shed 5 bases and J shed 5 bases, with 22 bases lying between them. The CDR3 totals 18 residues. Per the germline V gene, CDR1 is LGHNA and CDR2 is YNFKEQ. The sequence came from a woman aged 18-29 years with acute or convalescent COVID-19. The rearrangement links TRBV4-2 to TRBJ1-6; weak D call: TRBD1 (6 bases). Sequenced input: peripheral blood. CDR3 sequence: CASSYIQGTLDNNSPLHF. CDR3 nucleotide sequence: TGTGCCAGCAGCTACATTCAGGGGACATTGGATAATAATTCACCCCTCCACTTT.